This T cell receptor beta chain derives from a study of T cell changes during pregnancy in multiple sclerosis. CDR1 MNHEY and CDR2 SVGAGI come from the germline V gene. The CDR3 has 15 amino acids. V was shortened by 0 bases and J by 3 bases, with 11 bases between the two germline ends. Sequenced by immunoSEQ multiplex PCR; TCRdb stores in-frame clones only, minus some. The sample includes about 20,000 clones, 88% seen only once; the top ten take roughly 20%. The TCR sequence derives from a female donor in good health, enrolled as a control in a pregnancy study. The sample consisted of CD8+ T cells from peripheral blood mononuclear cells, taken after pregnancy. The V call is TRBV6-5, the J call TRBJ1-2; no clear D gene. CDR3 region: CASSYSSDSYYGYTF. The CDR3, as DNA: TGTGCCAGCAGTTACTCGTCCGACTCCTACTATGGCTACACCTTC.